A selection of T cell receptor beta chains follows, all from one sample in a study of beta chain features in type 1 diabetes. TCRdb's table, derived via immunoSEQ multiplex PCR, lists solely in-frame clones and lacks some. This sample has 640,000 or so clones, with around 15% found just once. Material for sequencing was naive CD4+ T cells from blood. Source of these receptors: a man aged 18 to 30 with type 1 diabetes. CDR3s include the opening cysteine and the closing phenylalanine or tryptophan.

j_call | v_call | cdr3_length | cdr3_aa
TRBJ1-4 | TRBV30 | 14 | CAWSVSQVNEKLFF
TRBJ2-7 | TRBV7-9 | 15 | CASSLFPNTRYEQYF
TRBJ2-3 | TRBV5-4 | 16 | CASSLMGLASPDTQYF
TRBJ1-3 | TRBV30 | 14 | CAWSVSTAGNTIYF
TRBJ2-1 | TRBV7-9 | 17 | CASTTPSRGAQGHEQFF
TRBJ2-1 | TRBV6-1 | 13 | CASSEASGAEQFF
TRBJ1-1 | TRBV10-3 | 13 | CAISDRGGTEAFF
TRBJ2-4 | TRBV2 | 15 | CASRPELAAKNIQYF
TRBJ1-1 | TRBV6-1 | 15 | CASSARAQGDTEAFF
TRBJ2-3 | TRBV4-1 | 16 | CASSQLPGQSTDTQYF
TRBJ2-1 | TRBV18 | 15 | CASSPRTGAYNEQFF
TRBJ1-2 | TRBV7-2 | 12 | CASSLEGYGYTF
TRBJ2-1 | TRBV5-1 | 14 | CASSRESSYNEQFF
TRBJ2-3 | TRBV18 | 15 | CASSPGATSTDTQYF
TRBJ2-5 | TRBV4-1 | 16 | CASSQGSGYLIETQYF
TRBJ2-3 | TRBV19 | 14 | CASTATGFTDTQYF
TRBJ2-3 | TRBV27 | 16 | CASRPSGLAVTDTQYF
TRBJ2-1 | TRBV30 | 15 | CAWSVNANSYNEQFF
TRBJ2-7 | TRBV7-9 | 16 | CASSQGGARVSYEQYF
TRBJ1-3 | TRBV9 | 15 | CASSVEADSGNTIYF
TRBJ1-1 | TRBV6-1 | 13 | CASRYQVNTEAFF
TRBJ1-2 | TRBV10-3 | 14 | CAISELDKLGGYTF
TRBJ1-6 | TRBV27 | 12 | CASSSEQSPLHF
TRBJ2-3 | TRBV7-2 | 15 | CASRRASGGSDTQYF
TRBJ1-2 | TRBV29-1 | 15 | CSVDRSGGPNYGYTF
TRBJ1-1 | TRBV7-9 | 14 | CASSQLGGTPEAFF
TRBJ1-2 | TRBV5-1 | 12 | CASSAGSYGYTF
TRBJ2-3 | TRBV6-5 | 16 | CASSYLGQGNTDTQYF
TRBJ2-3 | TRBV7-2 | 16 | CASLRGAGADTDTQYF
TRBJ2-1 | TRBV11-3 | 15 | CASSSSGGPYNEQFF
TRBJ2-7 | TRBV14 | 18 | CASSQGNPPLAASYEQYF
TRBJ2-2 | TRBV5-1 | 17 | CASSSAPAGSNTGELFF
TRBJ1-5 | TRBV5-1 | 15 | CASSLLGDSNQPQHF
TRBJ2-1 | TRBV10-3 | 14 | CAITGAGSYNEQFF
TRBJ1-5 | TRBV14 | 13 | CASSETGDQPQHF
TRBJ1-1 | TRBV5-4 | 17 | CASSLGTGGQGNTEAFF
TRBJ1-6 | TRBV18 | 16 | CASSRLEQGTNSPLHF
TRBJ2-1 | TRBV4-1 | 14 | CASSPGLALYEQFF
TRBJ2-6 | TRBV29-1 | 15 | CSAGQGRTGANVLTF
TRBJ2-5 | TRBV25-1 | 14 | CASSEWQRPETQYF
TRBJ1-2 | TRBV7-9 | 13 | CASLVSGNYGYTF
TRBJ2-5 | TRBV5-1 | 13 | CASSTTGEETQYF
TRBJ2-7 | TRBV2 | 14 | CASSETSGGYEQYF
TRBJ1-4 | TRBV30 | 13 | CAYSGTTNEKLFF
TRBJ2-1 | TRBV29-1 | 13 | CSPSGDSRNEQFF
TRBJ2-6 | TRBV9 | 16 | CASSVGSLSGANVLTF
TRBJ1-1 | TRBV29-1 | 11 | CSVGENTEAFF
TRBJ1-2 | TRBV25-1 | 15 | CASSDGPGPYYGYTF
TRBJ2-1 | TRBV5-1 | 15 | CASSLLDRAYNEQFF
TRBJ2-6 | TRBV5-1 | 14 | CASFPNSGANVLTF
TRBJ1-1 | TRBV6-1 | 12 | CASSEMDTEAFF
TRBJ1-2 | TRBV5-6 | 15 | CASSPKGQGFYGYTF
TRBJ2-7 | TRBV7-9 | 12 | CASSLSRGEQYF
TRBJ1-2 | TRBV4-1 | 16 | CASSQPLRGQSYGYTF